This entry describes one T cell receptor beta chain. This sample was taken from a study of blood T cell repertoires in COVID-19. Study processing details: From reference gene primer amplification, estimates of nucleated cell counts were derived. The protocol was immunoSEQ multiplex PCR, while the TCRdb copy is restricted to in-frame clones and leaves out a portion. V and J calls and clone size are those listed in that table; D and trimming were worked out from the DNA. The sample records roughly 220,000 clones, 70% to 90% being singletons. Germline CDR1 and CDR2: SGDLS and YYNGEE. V was trimmed by 4 bases and J by 10 bases, leaving 17 bases between them. This CDR3 contains 13 residues.

What was sequenced was peripheral blood. This chain links TRBV9 with TRBJ1-1; D gene uncertain. This receptor was obtained from a man older than 75 with acute or convalescent COVID-19. CDR3 sequence reads: CASSPSRQGPAFF. CDR3 coding DNA: TGTGCCAGCAGCCCGTCACGACAAGGTCCAGCTTTCTTT.